This TCR beta chain is drawn from a study of human T cells and chemical hapten exposure. The time point: patch test 1, 2 weeks after DPC sensitization. Treatment: therapeutic diphenylcyclopropenone sensitization with weekly scalp DPC. Total RNA was isolated from whole blood that had not been fractionated. Blood collection took place prior to placing each patch test. Sample donors consisted of patients with alopecia, aged 18 to 70 years, who were suitable for DPC. This CDR3 spans 15 amino acids. Germline CDR1 reads KGHSH; CDR2 reads LQKENI. V was shortened by 3 bases and J by 0 bases, with 9 bases between the two germline ends. The study used a library that attached unique molecular identifiers to individual cDNA molecules. Source study methods: Sequenced samples showed a median of around 100,000 TCRs each, with counts running from approximately 20,000 to 700,000. TCRdb processed the RACE reads anew with MiXCR; each CDR3 protein has one entry. The V and J calls, along with clone size, are taken from TCRdb and not from the paper's own processing. The sample holds roughly 38,000 distinct CDR3 sequences; over 3.5% are singletons and the top ten take 20% to 30%.

This clonotype has a count of ten or more. This sequence was found in a man aged 45-65 years with alopecia areata. Some clones in this sample may be carry-over from other donors' samples. The sequenced sample was whole blood, obtained in connection with sensitization to the hapten diphenylcyclopropenone (DPC). This chain joins TRBV18 and TRBJ2-1, with a tentative D call TRBD1 (6 bases). CDR3 nucleotides: TGTGCCAGCTCACCCGGGACACTCTCCTACAATGAGCAGTTCTTC. Translation gives CASSPGTLSYNEQFF.